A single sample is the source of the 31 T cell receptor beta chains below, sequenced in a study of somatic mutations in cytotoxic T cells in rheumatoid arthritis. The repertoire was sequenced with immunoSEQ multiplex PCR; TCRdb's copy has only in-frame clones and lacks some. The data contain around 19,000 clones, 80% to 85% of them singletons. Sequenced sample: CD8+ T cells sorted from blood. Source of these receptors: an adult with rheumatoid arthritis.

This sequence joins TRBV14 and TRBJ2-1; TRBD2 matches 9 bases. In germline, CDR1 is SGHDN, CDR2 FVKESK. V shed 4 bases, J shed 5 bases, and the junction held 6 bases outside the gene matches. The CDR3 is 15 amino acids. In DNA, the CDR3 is TGTGCCAGCAGCCTGATAGCGGGAGATAACAATGAGCAGTTCTTC. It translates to CASSLIAGDNNEQFF.

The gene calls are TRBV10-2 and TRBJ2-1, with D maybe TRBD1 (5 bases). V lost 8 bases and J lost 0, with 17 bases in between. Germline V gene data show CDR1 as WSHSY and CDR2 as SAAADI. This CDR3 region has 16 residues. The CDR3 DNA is TGCGCCAGCGGGGCCCTCGCCGGGCGCTCCTACAATGAGCAGTTCTTC. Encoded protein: CASGALAGRSYNEQFF.

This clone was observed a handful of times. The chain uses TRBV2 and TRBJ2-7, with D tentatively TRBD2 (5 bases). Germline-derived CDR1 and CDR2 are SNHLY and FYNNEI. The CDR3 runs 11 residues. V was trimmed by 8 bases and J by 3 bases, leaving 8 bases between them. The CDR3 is CASLLGYEQYF. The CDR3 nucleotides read TGTGCCAGCCTACTAGGCTACGAGCAGTACTTC.

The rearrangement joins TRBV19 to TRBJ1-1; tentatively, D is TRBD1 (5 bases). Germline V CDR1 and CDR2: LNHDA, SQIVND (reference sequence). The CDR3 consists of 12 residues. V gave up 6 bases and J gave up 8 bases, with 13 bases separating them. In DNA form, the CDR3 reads TGTGCCAGTAGCCTGGGGCGAACCGAAGCTTTCTTT. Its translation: CASSLGRTEAFF.

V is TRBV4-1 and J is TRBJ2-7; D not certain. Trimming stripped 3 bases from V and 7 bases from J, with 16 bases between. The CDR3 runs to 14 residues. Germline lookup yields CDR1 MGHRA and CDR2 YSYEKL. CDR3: CASSHAGPLWEQYF. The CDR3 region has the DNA TGCGCCAGCAGCCACGCCGGACCCCTTTGGGAGCAGTACTTC.

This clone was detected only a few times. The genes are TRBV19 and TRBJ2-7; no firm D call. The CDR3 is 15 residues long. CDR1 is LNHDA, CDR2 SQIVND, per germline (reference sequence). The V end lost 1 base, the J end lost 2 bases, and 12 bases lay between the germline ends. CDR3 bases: TGTGCCAGTAGTATAGGATTGGGGTCTGCCTACGAGCAGTACTTC. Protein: CASSIGLGSAYEQYF.

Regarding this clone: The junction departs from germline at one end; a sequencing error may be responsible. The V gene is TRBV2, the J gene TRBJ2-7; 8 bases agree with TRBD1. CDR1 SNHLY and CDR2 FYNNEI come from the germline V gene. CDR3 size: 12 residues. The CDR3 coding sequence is TGTGCCAGCAGCCCGGGACAGGACCCTCGACACTTC. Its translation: CASSPGQDPRHF.

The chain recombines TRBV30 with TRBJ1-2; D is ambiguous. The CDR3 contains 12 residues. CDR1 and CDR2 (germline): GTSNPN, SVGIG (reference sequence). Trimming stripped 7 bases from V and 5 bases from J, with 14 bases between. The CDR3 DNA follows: TGTGCCTTCTCTGTCAGTTGGTATGGCTACACCTTC. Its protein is CAFSVSWYGYTF. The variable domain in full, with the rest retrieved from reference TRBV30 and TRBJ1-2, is SQTIHQWPATLVQPVGSPLSLECTVEGTSNPNLYWYRQAAGRGLQLLFYSVGIGQISSEVPQNLSASRPQDRQFILSSKKLLLSDSGFYLCAFSVSWYGYTFGSGTRLTVV.

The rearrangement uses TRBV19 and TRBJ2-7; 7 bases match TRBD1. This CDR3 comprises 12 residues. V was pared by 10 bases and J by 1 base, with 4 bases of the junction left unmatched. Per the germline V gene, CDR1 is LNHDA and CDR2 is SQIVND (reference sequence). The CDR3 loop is CATSGGSYEQYF. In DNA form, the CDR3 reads TGTGCCACTTCAGGGGGATCCTACGAGCAGTACTTC.

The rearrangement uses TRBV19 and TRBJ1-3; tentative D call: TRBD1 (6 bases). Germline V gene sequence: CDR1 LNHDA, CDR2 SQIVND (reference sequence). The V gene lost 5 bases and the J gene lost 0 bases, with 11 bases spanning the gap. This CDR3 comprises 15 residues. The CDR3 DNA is TGTGCCAGTAGTTCCGGGACAAGCTCTGGAAACACCATATATTTT. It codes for CASSSGTSSGNTIYF.

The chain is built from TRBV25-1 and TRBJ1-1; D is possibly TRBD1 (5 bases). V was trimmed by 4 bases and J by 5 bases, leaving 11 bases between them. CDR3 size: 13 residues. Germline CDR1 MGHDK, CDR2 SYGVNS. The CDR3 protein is CASSVRGRTEAFF. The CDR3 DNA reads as TGTGCCAGCAGTGTAAGGGGAAGAACTGAAGCTTTCTTT.

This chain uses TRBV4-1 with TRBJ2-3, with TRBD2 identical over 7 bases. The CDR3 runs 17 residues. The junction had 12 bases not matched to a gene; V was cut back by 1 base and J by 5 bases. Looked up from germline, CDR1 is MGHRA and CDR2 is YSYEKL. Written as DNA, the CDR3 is TGCGCCAGCAGCCAAGTTTTGCTAGCGGATGAGAAAGATACGCAGTATTTT. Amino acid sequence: CASSQVLLADEKDTQYF.

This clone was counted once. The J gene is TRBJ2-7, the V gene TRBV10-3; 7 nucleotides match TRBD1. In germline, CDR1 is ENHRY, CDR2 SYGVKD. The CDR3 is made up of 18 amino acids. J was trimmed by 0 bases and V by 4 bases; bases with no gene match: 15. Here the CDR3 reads CAISGGPGQRSLSYEQYF. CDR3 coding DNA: TGTGCCATCAGTGGGGGTCCGGGACAGCGATCCCTCTCCTACGAGCAGTACTTC.

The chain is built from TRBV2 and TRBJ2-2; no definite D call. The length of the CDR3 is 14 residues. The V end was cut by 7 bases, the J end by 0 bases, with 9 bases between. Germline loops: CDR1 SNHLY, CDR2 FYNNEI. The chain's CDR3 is CASTSQANTGELFF. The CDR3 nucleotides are TGTGCCAGCACTAGTCAGGCGAACACCGGGGAGCTGTTTTTT.

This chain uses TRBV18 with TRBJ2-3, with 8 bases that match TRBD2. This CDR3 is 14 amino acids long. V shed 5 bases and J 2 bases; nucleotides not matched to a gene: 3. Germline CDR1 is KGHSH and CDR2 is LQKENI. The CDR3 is CASSGGRNTDTQYF. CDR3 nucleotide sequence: TGTGCCAGCTCAGGCGGGAGGAACACAGATACGCAGTATTTT.

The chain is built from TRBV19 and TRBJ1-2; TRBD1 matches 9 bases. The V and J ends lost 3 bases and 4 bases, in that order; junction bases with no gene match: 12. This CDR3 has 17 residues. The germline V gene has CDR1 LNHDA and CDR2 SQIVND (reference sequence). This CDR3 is CASSMSPPGQGIYGYTF. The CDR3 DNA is TGTGCCAGTAGTATGTCTCCGCCGGGACAGGGCATCTATGGCTACACCTTC.

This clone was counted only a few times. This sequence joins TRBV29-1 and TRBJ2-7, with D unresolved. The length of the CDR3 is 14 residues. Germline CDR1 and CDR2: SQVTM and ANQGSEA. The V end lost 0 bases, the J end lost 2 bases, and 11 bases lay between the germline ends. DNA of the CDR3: TGCAGCGTTGAAGATCGGGCCGTAGCCTACGAGCAGTACTTC. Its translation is CSVEDRAVAYEQYF.

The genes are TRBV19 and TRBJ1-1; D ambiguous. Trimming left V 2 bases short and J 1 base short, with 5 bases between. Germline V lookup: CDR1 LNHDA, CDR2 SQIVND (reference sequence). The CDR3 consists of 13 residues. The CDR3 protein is CASSITTNTEAFF. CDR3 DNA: TGTGCCAGTAGTATAACGACGAACACTGAAGCTTTCTTT.

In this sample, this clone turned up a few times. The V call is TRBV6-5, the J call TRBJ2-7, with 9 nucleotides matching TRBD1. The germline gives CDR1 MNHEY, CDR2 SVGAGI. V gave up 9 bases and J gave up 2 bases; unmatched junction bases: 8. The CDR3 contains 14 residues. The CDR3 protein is CASSGTGITYEQYF. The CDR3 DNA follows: TGTGCCAGTTCCGGGACAGGGATAACCTACGAGCAGTACTTC.

The CDR3 protein is CASSYFGGGKNIQYF. CDR3 coding DNA: TGTGCCAGCAGTTACTTTGGCGGGGGCAAAAACATTCAGTACTTC. This sequence joins TRBV6-5 and TRBJ2-4; TRBD2 matches at 7 bases. J gave up 3 bases and V 1 base, and 3 bases lay outside the gene matches. This CDR3 comprises 15 residues. Germline V lookup: CDR1 MNHEY, CDR2 SVGAGI.

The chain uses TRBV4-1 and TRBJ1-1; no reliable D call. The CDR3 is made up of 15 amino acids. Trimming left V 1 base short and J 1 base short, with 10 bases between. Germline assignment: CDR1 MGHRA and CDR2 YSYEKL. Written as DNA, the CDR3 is TGCGCCAGCAGCCAAGGTCCGGACGCGAACACTGAAGCTTTCTTT. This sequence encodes CASSQGPDANTEAFF.

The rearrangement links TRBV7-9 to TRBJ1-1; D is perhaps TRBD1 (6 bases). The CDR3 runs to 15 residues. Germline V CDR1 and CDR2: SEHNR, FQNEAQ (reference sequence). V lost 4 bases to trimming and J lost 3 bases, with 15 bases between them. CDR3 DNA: TGTGCCAGCAGCTCACCCAAACAGGGAGACACTGAAGCTTTCTTT. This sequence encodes CASSSPKQGDTEAFF.

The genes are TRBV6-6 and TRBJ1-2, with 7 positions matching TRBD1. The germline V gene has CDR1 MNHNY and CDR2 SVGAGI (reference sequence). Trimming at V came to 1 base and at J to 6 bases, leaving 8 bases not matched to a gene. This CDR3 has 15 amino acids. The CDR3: CASSYLGTGEDGYTF. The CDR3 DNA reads TGTGCCAGCAGTTACTTGGGTACAGGGGAAGATGGCTACACCTTC.

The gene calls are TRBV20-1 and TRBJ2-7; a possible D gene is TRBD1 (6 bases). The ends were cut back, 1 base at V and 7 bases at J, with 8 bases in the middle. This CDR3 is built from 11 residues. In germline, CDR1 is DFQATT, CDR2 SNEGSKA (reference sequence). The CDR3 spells CSARVGGEQYF. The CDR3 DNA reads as TGCAGTGCTAGAGTAGGGGGTGAGCAGTACTTC.

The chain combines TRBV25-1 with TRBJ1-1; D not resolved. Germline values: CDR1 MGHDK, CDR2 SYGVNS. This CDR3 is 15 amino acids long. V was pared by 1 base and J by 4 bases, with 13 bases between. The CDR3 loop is CASSELLGVGTEAFF. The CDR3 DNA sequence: TGTGCCAGCAGTGAATTGCTGGGCGTGGGCACTGAAGCTTTCTTT.

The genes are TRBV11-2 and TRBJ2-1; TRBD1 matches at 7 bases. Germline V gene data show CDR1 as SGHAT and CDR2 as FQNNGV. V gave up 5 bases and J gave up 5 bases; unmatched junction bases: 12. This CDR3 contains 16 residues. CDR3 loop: CASSPRQGHVNNEQFF. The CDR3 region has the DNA TGTGCCAGCAGCCCTCGACAGGGCCACGTCAACAATGAGCAGTTCTTC.

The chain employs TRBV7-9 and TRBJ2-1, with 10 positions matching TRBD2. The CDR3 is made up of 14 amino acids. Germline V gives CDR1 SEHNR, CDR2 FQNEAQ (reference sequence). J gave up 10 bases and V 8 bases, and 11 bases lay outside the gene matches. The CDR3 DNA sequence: TGTGCCAGCGGCCGGGCTAGCGGGGGCCGCGAGCAGTTCTTC. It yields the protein CASGRASGGREQFF.

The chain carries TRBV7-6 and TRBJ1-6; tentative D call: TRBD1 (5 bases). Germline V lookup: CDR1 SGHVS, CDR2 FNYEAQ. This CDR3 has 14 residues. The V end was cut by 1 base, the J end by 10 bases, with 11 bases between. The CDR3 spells CASSLETGFSPLHF. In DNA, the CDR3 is TGTGCCAGCAGCTTAGAAACAGGTTTCTCACCCCTCCACTTT.

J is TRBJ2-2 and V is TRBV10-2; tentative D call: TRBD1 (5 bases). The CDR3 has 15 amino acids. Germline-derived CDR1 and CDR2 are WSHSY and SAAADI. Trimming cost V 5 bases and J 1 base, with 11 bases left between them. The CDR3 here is CASSPDDRNTGELFF. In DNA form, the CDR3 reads TGCGCCAGCAGTCCGGATGACAGGAACACCGGGGAGCTGTTTTTT.

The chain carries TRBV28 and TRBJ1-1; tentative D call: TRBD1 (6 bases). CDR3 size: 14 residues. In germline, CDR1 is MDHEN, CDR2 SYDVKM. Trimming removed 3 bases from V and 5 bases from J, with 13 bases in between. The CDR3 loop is CASSFSPQGTEAFF. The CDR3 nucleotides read TGTGCCAGCAGTTTTTCCCCCCAGGGGACTGAAGCTTTCTTT. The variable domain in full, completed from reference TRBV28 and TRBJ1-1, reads DVKVTQSSRYLVKRTGEKVFLECVQDMDHENMFWYRQDPGLGLRLIYFSYDVKMKEKGDIPEGYSVSREKKERFSLILESASTNQTSMYLCASSFSPQGTEAFFGQGTRLTVV.

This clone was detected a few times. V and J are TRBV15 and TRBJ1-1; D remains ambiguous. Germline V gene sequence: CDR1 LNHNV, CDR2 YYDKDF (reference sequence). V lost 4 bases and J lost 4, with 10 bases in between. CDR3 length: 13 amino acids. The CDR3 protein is CATSISTGTEAFF. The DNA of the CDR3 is TGTGCCACCAGCATTTCTACGGGCACTGAAGCTTTCTTT.